This TCR beta chain stems from a study of radiotherapy plus CTLA-4 blockade in lung cancer. Study observations and caveats: Peripheral blood showed expansion of tumor-derived TCR clones after radiotherapy and ipilimumab.

Germline lookup yields CDR1 SGHNT and CDR2 YYREEE (reference sequence). The CDR3 spans 14 residues. The V and J ends lost 4 bases and 6 bases, in that order; junction bases with no gene match: 6. Lung cancer patients with chemo-refractory metastatic non-small-cell disease were given focal radiation plus CTLA-4 blockade with ipilimumab. TCRdb keeps only in-frame clones here, not all; method: immunoSEQ multiplex PCR. The sample shows about 72,000 clones, over 80% of them seen only once. Of note for this clone: The antigen is unknown.

The material sequenced was peripheral blood, taken from a patient treated with radiotherapy plus ipilimumab. The receptor's source is a human donor with non-small cell lung cancer who had a partial response to radiotherapy plus ipilimumab. This chain uses TRBV5-4 with TRBJ2-7; 11 bases fit TRBD1. The CDR3, as DNA: TGTGCCAGCAGCCTTCGGACAGGGGGCGTCGAGCAGTACTTC. Protein sequence: CASSLRTGGVEQYF.